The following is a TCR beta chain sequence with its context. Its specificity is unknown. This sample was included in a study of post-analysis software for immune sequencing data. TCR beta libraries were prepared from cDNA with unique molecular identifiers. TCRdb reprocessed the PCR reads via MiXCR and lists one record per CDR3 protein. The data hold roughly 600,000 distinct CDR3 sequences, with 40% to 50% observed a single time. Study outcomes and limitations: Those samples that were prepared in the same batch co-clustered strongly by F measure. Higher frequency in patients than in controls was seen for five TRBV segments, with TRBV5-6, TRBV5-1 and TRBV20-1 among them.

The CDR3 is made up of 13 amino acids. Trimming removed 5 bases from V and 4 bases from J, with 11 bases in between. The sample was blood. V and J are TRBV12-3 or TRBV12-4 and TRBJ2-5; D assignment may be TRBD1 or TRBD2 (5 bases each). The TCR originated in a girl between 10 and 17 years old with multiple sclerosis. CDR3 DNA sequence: TGTGCCAGCAGTCCCGGGACCCTAGAGACCCAGTACTTC. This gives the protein CASSPGTLETQYF.